This TCR beta chain was sequenced in a study of a mutant IDH1 vaccine in newly diagnosed glioma. Study summary: Vaccine dosing followed radiotherapy by 4-6 weeks, or accompanied temozolomide cycles.

The CDR3 spans 15 residues. In germline, CDR1 is MGHRA, CDR2 YSYEKL. The V end lost 4 bases, the J end lost 0 bases, and 12 bases lay between the germline ends. Time point reported: week 47, end of study. Doses consisted of 300 ug of mutant IDH1 20-mer peptide each, paired with topical imiquimod. Some clones are missing from TCRdb's copy, which holds only in-frame ones; the method was immunoSEQ multiplex PCR. The sample comprises some 35,000 clones, 60% to 85% of which are singletons, and approximately 9.1% rests with the top ten. A note on this clone: Its target is unknown.

The input for sequencing was PBMCs, taken from a glioma patient whose treatment included an IDH1 peptide vaccine. The clonotype originates from a man between 40 and 49 years old with glioma. This rearrangement joins TRBV4-1 to TRBJ2-5; D not certain. The CDR3 loop is CASSRQHAYQETQYF. The CDR3 DNA is TGCGCCAGCAGCCGCCAGCACGCGTACCAAGAGACCCAGTACTTC.